This T cell receptor beta chain is from a study of technical replicates of blood from several donors (dated by TCRdb to about 2017). Remarks on this clone: Its antigen remains undetermined. No qualities accompany the bases; no much larger clone lies one base away.

The protocol used for the library was the immunoSEQ multiplex PCR assay. The source is immuneACCESS, and TCRdb retained only in-frame sequences with V and J called. Part of the clones is not carried over; for the studies checked, unresolved V genes explain less than half of this, and the remainder is unexplained. The sample records 75,000 to 95,000 clones, less than 95% of which are singletons. The ten largest clonotypes hold under 0.3% of the sample. The sample comprised T cells isolated from PBMCs. The source of this sequence is a human donor in good health.

The DNA is TGTGCCAGCAGTTCAGGGACAGGGGGCCGGGGCTATGGCTACACCTTC. This sequence encodes CASSSGTGGRGYGYTF. Recombination connected TRBV28 to TRBJ1-2, with 12 junctional bases fitting TRBD1. The CDR3, cysteine through phenylalanine, is 16 amino acids long. The sequence is cut down to CDR3 DNA, 48 bases in frame from base 1. The germline V end is reduced by 4 bases and the J end by 4 bases; junction bases left unmatched: 7. CDR1 and CDR2, per the germline V gene, are MDHEN and SYDVKM.